The 16 T cell receptor beta chains reported below all come from one sample, sequenced in a study of tumor-infiltrating lymphocytes in primary liver carcinoma. From approximately 550 ng of total RNA, TCR beta-specific cDNA was reverse-transcribed using a constant-region primer. Library construction for TCR beta comprised three nested multiplex PCR rounds performed with slightly modified ARM-PCR. Primers for the first two PCR rounds were TRBV1-TRBV30 forward primers and a C-beta reverse primer (roughly 10 cycles per round). TCRdb reprocessed the multiplex PCR reads via MiXCR and lists one record per CDR3 protein. The profile shows some 100,000 distinct CDR3 sequences, under 70% of them singletons. DNA and RNA were both co-extracted from approximately 20-30 mg of bulk tissue that had not been sorted. Sequencing used liver tumor tissue from sampling region 2. The subset was: tumor region T2, inferior pole. Every receptor here comes from a woman aged 55-70 years with primary liver carcinoma and hepatitis B virus infection.

The chain uses TRBV6-2 or TRBV6-3 and TRBJ2-7, with 10 bases matching TRBD1. The CDR3 has 13 residues. The V and J ends lost 10 bases and 9 bases, in that order; junction bases with no gene match: 12. The germline gives CDR1 MNHEY, CDR2 SVGEGT. The chain's CDR3 is CANTRQGAGGQYF. For the CDR3, the DNA is TGTGCCAACACACGACAGGGGGCTGGCGGGCAGTACTTC.

About this clonotype: The germline gene is not matched at one end of the junction; a read error may be the cause. This rearrangement joins TRBV5-4 to TRBJ2-3; the match to TRBD2 covers 15 bases. The CDR3 contains 16 residues. Germline lookup yields CDR1 SGHNT and CDR2 YYREEE (reference sequence). Here the CDR3 DNA reads TGTGCCAGCAGTTTCGGGACTAGCGGGAGGACAGATATGCAGTATTTT. This encodes CASSFGTSGRTDMQYF.

The CDR3: CASSRLDGGLTFF. CDR3 DNA sequence: TGTGCCAGCAGCCGATTGGACGGGGGATTGACTTTCTTT. The chain recombines TRBV11-3 with TRBJ1-1; D perhaps matches TRBD1 (5 bases). Trimming removed 5 bases at V and 12 bases at J, with 19 bases between. CDR1 and CDR2 (germline): SGHNT, YENEEA. This CDR3 region has 13 residues.

The genes are TRBV12-3 or TRBV12-4 and TRBJ1-1, with no clear D. Trimming shortened V by 5 bases and J by 3 bases, and 16 bases separated the two germline ends. This CDR3 has 15 residues. CDR3 DNA sequence: TGTGCCAGCAGTAGCCTCGGGCGGAGCGACACTGAAGCTTTCTTT. Amino acid sequence: CASSSLGRSDTEAFF.

As concerns this clonotype: One end of the junction varies from germline; a read error may be responsible. This sequence joins TRBV11-2 and TRBJ2-5; TRBD2 matches at 9 bases. This CDR3 region has 16 residues. Germline V gene data show CDR1 as SGHAT and CDR2 as FQNNGV. The CDR3 here is CANSYSRGSGRETQYF. CDR3 DNA: TGCGCCAACAGCTACTCCCGTGGTAGCGGGAGAGAGACCCAGTATTTC.

This clonotype has more than one count but fewer than ten. The CDR3 protein is CASSPAATSLGEQFF. CDR3 bases: TGTGCCAGCAGTCCGGCGGCGACCTCCCTGGGGGAGCAGTTCTTC. V is TRBV28 and J is TRBJ2-1; the D is unclear. The V end was cut by 5 bases, the J end by 10 bases, with 21 bases between. Per germline, CDR1 MDHEN and CDR2 SYDVKM. CDR3 length equals 15 residues.

With respect to this clonotype: Possible read error: a much larger clone is one base away. The CDR3 spells CASSLLGDPPLHF. For the CDR3, the DNA is TGTGCCAGCAGTTTACTGGGGGATCCACCCCTCCACTTT. The V and J genes are TRBV28 and TRBJ1-6; D is perhaps TRBD1 (5 bases). This CDR3 comprises 13 residues. V lost 2 bases and J 11 bases, leaving 10 bases between the germline ends. The germline CDR1 and CDR2 sequences are MDHEN and SYDVKM.

This clonotype was detected a few times. The rearrangement joins TRBV28 to TRBJ2-5; D is unclear. CDR3 size: 12 residues. Trimming took off 4 bases at V and 5 bases at J, with 8 bases between the two ends. Germline CDR1 and CDR2: MDHEN and SYDVKM. CDR3 DNA: TGTGCCAGCAGTTACAGTTCGGAGACCCAGTACTTC. Its protein is CASSYSSETQYF. The full variable domain, completed using reference TRBV28 and TRBJ2-5, is DVKVTQSSRYLVKRTGEKVFLECVQDMDHENMFWYRQDPGLGLRLIYFSYDVKMKEKGDIPEGYSVSREKKERFSLILESASTNQTSMYLCASSYSSETQYFGPGTRLLVL.

Comments on this clonotype: A read error may produce the germline difference seen at one junction end. The rearrangement uses TRBV5-1 and TRBJ2-7; D ambiguous. Germline loops: CDR1 SGHRS, CDR2 YFSETQ. CDR3 size: 13 residues. The chain's CDR3 is CTSSLAASYEQYF. CDR3 nucleotide sequence: TGCACCAGCAGCTTGGCCGCTTCCTACGAGCAGTACTTC.

Of note for this clonotype: A read error may explain this, as a much larger clone is one base away. The chain uses TRBV6-4 and TRBJ2-1; D uncertain. CDR1 MRHNA and CDR2 SNTAGT come from the germline V gene. The CDR3 has 13 residues. The CDR3 sequence: CASSDSSNNEQSF. As DNA, the CDR3 is TGTGCCAGCAGTGACTCGAGCAACAATGAGCAGTCCTTC.

This clonotype was detected many times. This rearrangement joins TRBV29-1 to TRBJ1-1, with TRBD1 matching 9 bases. The CDR3 length is 14 residues. J lost 0 bases, V lost 7 bases, and 6 bases had no gene match. The germline V gene has CDR1 SQVTM and CDR2 ANQGSEA. The CDR3 region is CSARGTGLNTEAFF. The CDR3 DNA is TGCAGCGCTCGTGGGACAGGGTTGAACACTGAAGCTTTCTTT.

This clonotype has only one observation. One end of the junction does not line up with germline, which may come from a read error. The CDR3 nucleotides are TGTGCCAGCAGTTTCGACGGCACGGGGGAGCCGTTTTTT. Its translation: CASSFDGTGEPFF. The chain links TRBV6-6 to TRBJ2-2, with D perhaps matching TRBD2 (6 bases). The CDR3 sequence is 13 residues long. The V gene's germline CDR1 is MNHNY and CDR2 SVGAGI (reference sequence).

This clonotype was counted at least ten times. The chain has TRBV29-1 and TRBJ2-7, with 14 bases identical to TRBD2. V was clipped by 6 bases and J by 5 bases; unmatched bases: 9. This CDR3 is built from 15 residues. The V gene's germline CDR1 is SQVTM and CDR2 ANQGSEA. CDR3 in amino acids: CSVQGGLAGDDEQYF. In DNA form, the CDR3 reads TGCAGCGTCCAGGGGGGACTAGCGGGAGATGACGAGCAGTACTTC.

As regards this clonotype: A read error is likely, as this CDR3 ends without the conserved phenylalanine or tryptophan. V gene TRBV6-6 combines with J gene TRBJ1-2; D gene uncertain. The CDR3 is 16 amino acids. Germline V CDR1 and CDR2: MNHNY, SVGAGI (reference sequence). Here the CDR3 reads CANSYSSGRTDYGYTL. The DNA for the CDR3 is TGTGCCAACAGTTACTCGAGTGGCAGAACTGATTATGGCTACACCCTC.

For this clonotype: Lacking the conserved final phenylalanine or tryptophan, this CDR3 likely reflects a read error. The chain uses TRBV11-2 and TRBJ2-3, with 7 bases fitting TRBD2. The CDR3 length is 15 residues. Trimming took 5 bases from V and 4 from J; bases not matched to a gene: 9. Germline CDR1 SGHAT, CDR2 FQNNGV. The CDR3 protein is CASSPGLVGPDTQYL. The DNA of the CDR3 is TGTGCCAGCAGCCCTGGACTAGTGGGTCCAGATACGCAGTATCTT.

About this clonotype: At one end, the junction sequence differs from germline, possibly due to a read error. The CDR3 is CASSLTGGQGNYDYTF. In nucleotides, the CDR3 is TGTGCCAGCAGTTTAACCGGGGGACAGGGCAACTATGACTACACCTTC. The chain combines TRBV28 with TRBJ1-2, with 9 bases aligning to TRBD1. The germline CDR1 and CDR2 sequences are MDHEN and SYDVKM. The CDR3 runs 16 residues.